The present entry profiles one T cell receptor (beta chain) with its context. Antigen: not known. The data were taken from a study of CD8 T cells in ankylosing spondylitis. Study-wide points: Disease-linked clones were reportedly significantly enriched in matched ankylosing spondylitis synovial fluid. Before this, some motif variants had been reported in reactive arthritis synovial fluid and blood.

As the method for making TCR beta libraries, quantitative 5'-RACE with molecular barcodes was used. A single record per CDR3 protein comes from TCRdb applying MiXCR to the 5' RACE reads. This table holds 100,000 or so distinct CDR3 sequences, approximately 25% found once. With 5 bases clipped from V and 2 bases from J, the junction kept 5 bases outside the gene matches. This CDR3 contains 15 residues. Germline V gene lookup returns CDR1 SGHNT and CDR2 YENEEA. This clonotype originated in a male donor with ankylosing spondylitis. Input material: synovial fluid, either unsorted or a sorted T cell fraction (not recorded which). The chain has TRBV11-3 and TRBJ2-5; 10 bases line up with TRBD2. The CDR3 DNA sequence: TGTGCCAGCAGCCCGGGGACTAGCGTTCAAGAGACCCAGTACTTC. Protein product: CASSPGTSVQETQYF. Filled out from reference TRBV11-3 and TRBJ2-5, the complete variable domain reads EAGVVQSPRYKIIEKKQPVAFWCNPISGHNTLYWYLQNLGQGPELLIRYENEEAVDDSQLPKDRFSAERLKGVDSTLKIQPAELGDSAVYLCASSPGTSVQETQYFGPGTRLLVL.